The 18 T cell receptor beta chains below were found in one sample sequenced in a study of preoperative IRX-2 immunotherapy in early breast cancer. Data came from immunoSEQ multiplex PCR; TCRdb stores just in-frame clones and leaves some out. Among some 21,000 clones listed, roughly 80% were seen once. Treatment meaning: preoperative locoregional IRX-2 cytokine immunotherapy. The sample consisted of lymph node tissue, taken after IRX-2 immunotherapy. These TCRs come from a human donor with breast cancer.

V is TRBV6-8 and J is TRBJ2-6, with a tentative D call TRBD2 (6 bases). From germline, CDR1 is MNHGY and CDR2 SAAAGT. CDR3 length equals 17 residues. V lost 4 bases, J lost 2 bases, and 15 bases lay in between. CDR3 protein: CASSFAPGGPGANVLTF. The CDR3 DNA reads as TGTGCCAGCAGTTTTGCCCCCGGGGGTCCTGGGGCCAACGTCCTGACTTTC.

J is TRBJ2-5 and V is TRBV11-3; no definite D call. V was pared by 1 base and J by 4 bases, with 10 bases between. CDR1 is SGHNT, CDR2 YENEEA, per germline. The CDR3 has 14 amino acids. The CDR3: CASSLGSVGETQYF. CDR3 DNA: TGTGCCAGCAGCTTAGGGTCAGTCGGAGAGACCCAGTACTTC.

This chain uses TRBV19 with TRBJ1-3; D gene ambiguous. The CDR3 spans 15 residues. Trimming took off 5 bases at V and 0 bases at J, with 11 bases between the two ends. Germline V lookup: CDR1 LNHDA, CDR2 SQIVND (reference sequence). The CDR3 spells CASSSDPRSGNTIYF. The CDR3 DNA is TGTGCCAGTAGTTCTGATCCCCGCTCTGGAAACACCATATATTTT.

The chain links TRBV15 to TRBJ2-7, with D maybe TRBD2 (5 bases). V was pared by 0 bases and J by 2 bases, with 8 bases between. Germline assignment: CDR1 LNHNV and CDR2 YYDKDF (reference sequence). The CDR3 spans 14 residues. Here the CDR3 reads CATSREADAYEQYF. The CDR3 coding sequence is TGTGCCACCAGCAGAGAAGCGGATGCCTACGAGCAGTACTTC.

This clone was picked up one time. This chain links TRBV28 with TRBJ2-3; D possibly uses TRBD1 or TRBD2 (5 bases each). V lost 6 bases, J lost 10 bases, and 23 bases lay in between. Per the germline V gene, CDR1 is MDHEN and CDR2 is SYDVKM. The CDR3 has 15 amino acids. CDR3: CASSQTGTGRYAQYF. DNA of the CDR3: TGTGCCAGCAGCCAAACCGGGACGGGAAGGTATGCGCAGTATTTT.

The chain joins TRBV25-1 to TRBJ2-7; D is unclear. In germline, CDR1 is MGHDK, CDR2 SYGVNS. V lost 0 bases to trimming and J lost 5 bases, with 5 bases between them. The CDR3 loop spans 12 amino acids. The CDR3 bases are TGTGCCAGCAGTGAATACTACCACGAGCAGTACTTC. It yields the protein CASSEYYHEQYF.

V and J are TRBV28 and TRBJ1-1; D unclear. Trimming pared 6 bases from V and 1 base from J, leaving 9 bases between. The V gene's germline CDR1 is MDHEN and CDR2 SYDVKM. The length of the CDR3 is 13 residues. The CDR3 region has the DNA TGTGCCAGCAGGACCCTTGAGAACACTGAAGCTTTCTTT. Translated, it gives CASRTLENTEAFF.

This clone came up a few times. The chain carries TRBV12-1 and TRBJ2-1; TRBD1, as called in the table, went unchecked against the DNA. TRBV12-1 is annotated as a pseudogene. The CDR3 runs to 14 residues. The DNA for the CDR3 is TGTGCCAGCAGCTTTACCAGGACCTACAATGAGCAGTTCTTC. Its protein is CASSFTRTYNEQFF.

This clone was observed a few times. The gene calls are TRBV18 and TRBJ1-1; D is undetermined. CDR1 is KGHSH and CDR2 is LQKENI in the germline V gene. Trimming took 0 bases from V and 1 from J, leaving 3 bases between them. The CDR3 is 13 residues long. The CDR3 nucleotides are TGTGCCAGCTCACCACCGAGGAACACTGAAGCTTTCTTT. This gives the protein CASSPPRNTEAFF.

This sequence joins TRBV5-1 and TRBJ2-7; the match to TRBD1 covers 8 bases. The CDR3 extends over 15 amino acids. V was clipped by 0 bases and J by 2 bases; unmatched bases: 4. Looked up from germline, CDR1 is SGHRS and CDR2 is YFSETQ. The CDR3 coding sequence is TGCGCCAGCAGCTTGGTGACAGGGGAAGCCTACGAGCAGTACTTC. Translating it yields CASSLVTGEAYEQYF.

This chain links TRBV29-1 with TRBJ1-4; 10 bases line up with TRBD1. Germline CDR1 is SQVTM and CDR2 is ANQGSEA. There are 15 residues in the CDR3. With V trimmed by 2 bases and J by 7 bases, 7 bases remained unmatched. CDR3 nucleotide sequence: TGCAGCGTTGAATCGGGGACAGGGGTTTTTGAAAAACTGTTTTTT. Translation: CSVESGTGVFEKLFF.

This rearrangement joins TRBV11-3 to TRBJ2-7, with 8 positions matching TRBD1. The germline V gene has CDR1 SGHNT and CDR2 YENEEA. V trimming: 3 bases; J trimming: 4 bases; junction bases outside the gene matches: 5. This CDR3 spans 14 amino acids. For the CDR3, the DNA is TGTGCCAGCAGCTTCGGACAGGGATGGTACGAGCAGTACTTC. Amino acids: CASSFGQGWYEQYF.

This clone occurred once. The rearrangement links TRBV5-1 to TRBJ1-4, with 9 nucleotides matching TRBD1. Trimming removed 4 bases from V and 7 bases from J; junction bases left unmatched: 5. The V gene's germline CDR1 is SGHRS and CDR2 YFSETQ. This CDR3 has 14 residues. The chain's CDR3 is CASSPGTGSEKLFF. DNA of the CDR3: TGCGCCAGCAGCCCCGGGACAGGGTCTGAAAAACTGTTTTTT.

The chain combines TRBV11-3 with TRBJ1-2; D gene ambiguous. The V end was cut by 0 bases, the J end by 0 bases, with 5 bases between. The V gene's germline CDR1 is SGHNT and CDR2 YENEEA. The CDR3 runs to 14 residues. In DNA form, the CDR3 reads TGTGCCAGCAGCTTAGAGAGTGCTAACTATGGCTACACCTTC. This gives the protein CASSLESANYGYTF.

Regarding this clone: The junction does not match germline at one end; this may be a read error. V gene TRBV15 combines with J gene TRBJ2-3, with D perhaps given as TRBD1 or TRBD2 (6 bases each). Germline CDR1 reads LNHNV; CDR2 reads YYDKDF (reference sequence). CDR3 length: 14 amino acids. CDR3 bases: TGTGCCAGCAGCTCAACAGGGAGGACAGATACGCAGTATTTT. Its translation is CASSSTGRTDTQYF.

This chain joins TRBV23-1 and TRBJ1-5; possibly TRBD1 for D (5 bases). TRBV23-1 is noted as an ORF with a role that remains uncertain. The CDR3 spans 15 residues. V lost 7 bases, J lost 6 bases, and 19 bases lay in between. The CDR3 DNA reads as TGCGCCAGCACCAATTGGGGCCGTGGGAGTCAGCCCCAGCATTTT. Protein sequence: CASTNWGRGSQPQHF.

The chain carries TRBV5-1 and TRBJ1-4; tentatively, D is TRBD1 (5 bases). The V gene lost 2 bases and the J gene lost 5 bases, with 10 bases spanning the gap. Per the germline V gene, CDR1 is SGHRS and CDR2 is YFSETQ. CDR3 length: 14 amino acids. The CDR3 protein is CASSFRDRNEKLFF. CDR3 nucleotide sequence: TGCGCCAGCAGCTTCCGGGACCGAAATGAAAAACTGTTTTTT.

The chain employs TRBV6-8 and TRBJ1-5; TRBD1 aligns across 8 bases. Germline CDR1 and CDR2: MNHGY and SAAAGT. The CDR3 contains 13 residues. V lost 6 bases and J lost 6; bases outside the gene matches: 4. The CDR3 loop reads CASSFQGAQPQHF. CDR3 nucleotide sequence: TGTGCCAGCAGCTTTCAGGGGGCTCAGCCCCAGCATTTT.